The clone carrying this T cell receptor (beta chain) has only a few counts. A library of TCRbeta sequences, prepared with unique molecular identifiers, was generated. From the PCR reads, TCRdb called clonotypes with MiXCR, one entry per CDR3 protein. The sample yields 640,000 or so distinct CDR3 sequences, 16% seen once. The data derive from a study of T-cell reconstitution after alpha-beta-depleted transplantation in children. Germline V gene data show CDR1 as MDHEN and CDR2 as SYDVKM. The junction had 6 bases not matched to a gene; V was cut back by 2 bases and J by 4 bases. The CDR3 covers 15 residues.

The chain is built from TRBV28 and TRBJ2-3, with 7 bases fitting TRBD1. This TCR was recovered from a human donor who donated a stem cell graft to a child with acute myeloid leukemia. Sequences were derived from PBMCs from the stem cell graft donor, sampled from the stem cell graft. CDR3 in DNA: TGTGCCAGCAGTTTACAGGGGGAGTCATCAGATACGCAGTATTTT. Encoded protein: CASSLQGESSDTQYF.